The rows below give T cell receptor beta chains drawn from one sample of a study of blood T cell repertoires in COVID-19. The method was immunoSEQ multiplex PCR; TCRdb's version includes in-frame clones alone and lacks a portion of them. The sample consists of 55,000 to 70,000 clones, approximately 86% of them appearing once. Material: peripheral blood. These receptors all come from an older woman with active COVID-19. Both conserved end residues are part of each CDR3. The D gene is left open where the match is weak. Expanded clones are given a class, and other clones once, few, many or no size at all.

TRBV28	TRBJ2-5	TRBD2	.	TGTGCCAGCAGGCCTACTAGCGGGAGGGCCGGTGAGACCCAGTACTTC	CASRPTSGRAGETQYF
TRBV7-8	TRBJ2-1	.	few	TGTGCCAGCACCAGGGTCAGCTCCTACAATGAGCAGTTCTTC	CASTRVSSYNEQFF
TRBV7-2	TRBJ2-7	TRBD2	.	TGTGCCAGCAGCCTGGGACTAGCGGCGAGCTCCTACGAGCAGTACTTC	CASSLGLAASSYEQYF
TRBV3-1/TRBV3-2	TRBJ2-1	TRBD2	.	TGTGCCAGCAGCCAAGGCTCAGCGGGAGCCTACAATGAGCAGTTCTTC	CASSQGSAGAYNEQFF
TRBV18	TRBJ1-2	TRBD1	.	TGTGCCAGCTCTTCGGGACAGGGCTATGGCTACACCTTC	CASSSGQGYGYTF
TRBV5-1	TRBJ2-1	TRBD2	once	TGCGCCAGCAGCTTGACTAGCGAATCAGGGCAGTTCTTC	CASSLTSESGQFF
TRBV28	TRBJ1-1	TRBD1	.	TGTGCCAGCGCCCAACCGGACAGGGTACCTGAAGCTTTCTTT	CASAQPDRVPEAFF
TRBV6-2/TRBV6-3	TRBJ2-1	TRBD2	once	TGTGCCAGCAGTTACTCGGGTAGCGGGAGCTCCTACAATGAGCAGTTCTTC	CASSYSGSGSSYNEQFF
TRBV27	TRBJ1-1	.	.	TGTGCCAGCAGTTCAGGGAACACTGAAGCTTTCTTT	CASSSGNTEAFF
TRBV7-3	TRBJ2-7	TRBD2	.	TGTGCCAGCAGCTCCGGACTAGCGGGACGCTACGAGCAGTACTTC	CASSSGLAGRYEQYF
TRBV5-1	TRBJ1-2	.	.	TGCGCCAGCAGCCTTGACTATGGCTACACCTTC	CASSLDYGYTF
TRBV11-2	TRBJ2-5	.	.	TGTGCCAGCAGCTTACTAGCGCGCCAAGAGACCCAGTACTTC	CASSLLARQETQYF
TRBV7-2	TRBJ2-3	.	.	TGTGCCAGCAGCCGCGATAGCACAGATACGCAGTATTTT	CASSRDSTDTQYF
TRBV9	TRBJ1-1	TRBD1	.	TGTGCCAGCAGCGCACCAGGGGGCTTTGGTGACACTGAAGCTTTCTTT	CASSAPGGFGDTEAFF
TRBV5-1	TRBJ2-2	.	.	TGCGCCAGCAGCTTGGCGGGGGTTAACACCGGGGAGCTGTTTTTT	CASSLAGVNTGELFF
TRBV27	TRBJ2-1	TRBD2	.	TGTGCCAGCAGTCCTACAGCGGGGAGCTCCTACAATGAGCAGTTCTTC	CASSPTAGSSYNEQFF
TRBV14	TRBJ2-3	TRBD2	.	TGTGCCAGCAGCACCCGCCTTACTAGCGGGAGGGCCGTAGATACGCAGTATTTT	CASSTRLTSGRAVDTQYF
TRBV28	TRBJ2-3	.	.	TGTGCCAGCAGCCCCGGGACAACGAGCACAGATACGCAGTATTTT	CASSPGTTSTDTQYF
TRBV27	TRBJ2-1	.	.	TGTGCCAGCAGTTTAGGGGAGAACCACAATGAGCAGTTCTTC	CASSLGENHNEQFF
TRBV6-5	TRBJ2-5	TRBD2	.	TGTGCCAGCATTCTGACTAGCGGGAGCTCGGAGACCCAGTACTTC	CASILTSGSSETQYF
TRBV7-9	TRBJ1-1	TRBD1	.	TGTGCCAGCAGCCCTGCCGGGACAGGGGGGAAGAACACTGAAGCTTTCTTT	CASSPAGTGGKNTEAFF
TRBV2	TRBJ2-2	.	.	TGTGCCAGCAGTCAATCCTCTAGCGCGAACACCGGGGAGCTGTTTTTT	CASSQSSSANTGELFF